Described below is a single T cell receptor beta chain sequence and its context. Its antigen is still unknown. PCR used 60 Vbeta primers and 13 Jbeta primers. Produced via immunoSEQ multiplex PCR; TCRdb's table is partial and in-frame only. The sample has about 61,000 clones, 89% seen once. The data derive from a study of cytomegalovirus exposure and HLA in healthy donors. Study-wide findings and caveats: Per a prior analysis, the majority of TCR beta V segments were productive roughly 87% or roughly 30% of the time. V segments that were indistinguishable, TRBV6-2 and TRBV6-3 among them, were omitted from analysis. Later analysis indicated greater clonal expansion among HLA-associated TCR beta chains than among equally common other chains.

CDR1 is GTSNPN and CDR2 is SVGIG in the germline V gene (reference sequence). V lost 7 bases to trimming and J lost 6 bases; unmatched junction nucleotides: 4. The CDR3 has 14 amino acids. When sampled, the donors appeared nominally healthy, though they likely had unrecorded immune exposures. The chain employs TRBV30 and TRBJ2-2, with 14 bases aligning to TRBD2. The sequencing sample was made of PBMCs. The clonotype was recovered from a man under 40 in good health and CMV-seropositive. The CDR3: CAFPGLAGAGELFF. In DNA, the CDR3 is TGTGCCTTTCCGGGACTAGCGGGAGCCGGGGAGCTGTTTTTT.